The 25 T cell receptor beta chains reported below all come from one sample, sequenced in a study of T-cell reconstitution after alpha-beta-depleted transplantation in children. Unique molecular identifiers were incorporated when the TCRbeta library was constructed. TCRdb reanalysed the PCR reads using MiXCR and keeps one entry per CDR3 protein. The repertoire holds 350,000 to 500,000 distinct CDR3 sequences, with 43% as singletons. The material was PBMCs, obtained before TCRalphabeta/CD19-depleted stem cell transplant. These receptors all stem from a girl between 2 and 10 years old with aplastic anemia, due to receive a stem cell transplant.

This clonotype was recorded a few times. This chain joins TRBV20-1 and TRBJ2-1; 7 nucleotides match TRBD2. Germline CDR1 reads DFQATT; CDR2 reads SNEGSKA (reference sequence). The CDR3 runs 16 residues. The V gene end was trimmed by 6 bases and the J gene end by 2 bases; junction bases not matched to a gene: 13. CDR3 region: CSASSFTGGTYNEQFF. The CDR3 DNA reads as TGCAGTGCCTCTAGCTTCACGGGAGGCACCTACAATGAGCAGTTCTTC.

Note on this clonotype: This may stem from a read error, because a much larger clone lies one nucleotide away. This chain uses TRBV29-1 with TRBJ2-1; 7 bases are a match to TRBD2. V gave up 7 bases and J gave up 4 bases; unmatched junction bases: 13. The germline V gene has CDR1 SQVTM and CDR2 ANQGSEA. CDR3 length: 15 residues. The CDR3 spells CSGELRLALYNEQFF. The CDR3 DNA sequence: TGCAGCGGTGAGCTGCGACTAGCCTTATACAATGAGCAGTTCTTC.

This chain links TRBV20-1 with TRBJ1-1, with D perhaps matching TRBD1 (5 bases). Looked up from germline, CDR1 is DFQATT and CDR2 is SNEGSKA (reference sequence). This CDR3 has 13 residues. V lost 5 bases, J lost 1 base, and 11 bases lay in between. The CDR3 region is CSAWGPRNTEAFF. DNA for the CDR3: TGCAGTGCTTGGGGACCGCGGAACACTGAAGCTTTCTTT.

On this clonotype: A much more abundant neighbour one base away suggests this may be a read error. This sequence joins TRBV5-1 and TRBJ2-1, with 9 bases lining up with TRBD2. Looked up from germline, CDR1 is SGHRS and CDR2 is YFSETQ. This CDR3 has 14 amino acids. V lost 4 bases, J lost 5 bases, and 4 bases stayed unmatched. The CDR3 is CASSLSSGDNEQFF. CDR3 DNA: TGCGCCAGCAGCCTTTCTAGCGGGGACAATGAGCAGTTCTTC.

This clonotype was counted at least ten times. The chain recombines TRBV5-1 with TRBJ2-3, with TRBD2 as a possible D gene (6 bases). This CDR3 has 19 amino acids. The germline CDR1 and CDR2 sequences are SGHRS and YFSETQ. The V end was cut by 0 bases, the J end by 2 bases, with 22 bases between. CDR3 DNA: TGCGCCAGCAGCTTGGGGGTGTCCGGGAGCCTTAAAAACACAGATACGCAGTATTTT. Protein: CASSLGVSGSLKNTDTQYF.

This clonotype was seen a handful of times. This sequence joins TRBV7-3 and TRBJ1-6; D unclear. The CDR3 contains 14 residues. Germline lookup yields CDR1 SGHTA and CDR2 FQGTGA. V shed 1 base and J shed 5 bases, with 6 bases lying between them. The CDR3 sequence: CASSLNRNNSPLHF. The CDR3 region has the DNA TGTGCCAGCAGCTTAAACAGAAATAATTCACCCCTCCACTTT.

The chain joins TRBV20-1 to TRBJ1-1; 10 bases are shared with TRBD1. The CDR3 runs 13 residues. CDR1 and CDR2 (germline): DFQATT, SNEGSKA (reference sequence). The V segment lost 8 bases and the J segment 2 bases; nucleotides outside the gene matches: 5. In DNA form, the CDR3 reads TGCAGTCCCGGGACAGGGGTTAACACTGAAGCTTTCTTT. This translates into CSPGTGVNTEAFF.

The chain has TRBV11-2 and TRBJ2-3, with 8 nucleotides matching TRBD2. Germline loops: CDR1 SGHAT, CDR2 FQNNGV. The ends lost 2 bases at V and 0 bases at J; junction bases unmatched: 4. The CDR3 sequence is 16 residues long. This chain's CDR3 is CASSLITSGSTDTQYF. CDR3 bases: TGTGCCAGCAGCTTAATAACTAGCGGAAGCACAGATACGCAGTATTTT.

Comments on this clonotype: This may come from a read error, since a much larger clone is one base off. V usage is TRBV18 and J usage is TRBJ2-6; D possibly corresponds to TRBD1 (5 bases). The germline CDR1 and CDR2 sequences are KGHSH and LQKENI. V was shortened by 8 bases and J by 0 bases, with 8 bases between the two germline ends. CDR3 length: 14 amino acids. CDR3 loop: CASRDSSGANVLTF. In DNA, the CDR3 is TGTGCCAGCCGCGACAGCTCTGGGGCCAACGTCCTGACTTTC.

The chain recombines TRBV6-1 with TRBJ1-3; 9 nucleotides match TRBD1. The V segment lost 6 bases and the J segment 6 bases; nucleotides outside the gene matches: 6. The germline CDR1 and CDR2 sequences are MNHNS and SASEGT. This CDR3 has 14 residues. CDR3 protein: CASRRTGVSNTIYF. Here the CDR3 DNA reads TGTGCCAGCAGGAGGACAGGGGTATCAAACACCATATATTTT.

This clonotype has ten or more counts. The chain has TRBV27 and TRBJ2-2, with 13 nucleotides matching TRBD2. CDR3 length: 17 amino acids. CDR1 is MNHEY and CDR2 is SMNVEV in the germline V gene (reference sequence). Germline trimming cut 5 bases from V and 6 bases from J; bases unmatched to any gene: 9. CDR3 coding DNA: TGTGCCAGCAGTCAAGGACTAGCGGGAGTGGAGGCCGGGGAGCTGTTTTTT. It codes for CASSQGLAGVEAGELFF.

As for this clonotype: One end of the junction varies from germline; a read error may be responsible. V and J are TRBV20-1 and TRBJ2-3; 9 bases agree with TRBD2. The CDR3 spans 17 residues. Germline-derived CDR1 and CDR2 are DFQATT and SNEGSKA (reference sequence). CDR3 loop: CCATIRSGRLALDTQYF. In nucleotides, the CDR3 is TGCTGTGCTACTATCAGAAGCGGGAGGCTCGCCTTAGATACGCAGTATTTT.

V usage is TRBV7-8 and J usage is TRBJ2-5; TRBD1 aligns across 7 bases. Germline lookup yields CDR1 SGHVS and CDR2 FQNEAQ. Trimming cost V 3 bases and J 4 bases; bases outside gene matches: 8. The CDR3 contains 15 residues. CDR3 sequence reads: CASSLRDSPRETQYF. CDR3 DNA: TGTGCCAGCAGCTTGAGGGACAGTCCCCGAGAGACCCAGTACTTC.

CDR3 in amino acids: CASSLLAGHGANVLTF. The CDR3 DNA is TGTGCCAGCAGCTTACTCGCGGGCCATGGGGCCAACGTCCTGACTTTC. The chain links TRBV7-2 to TRBJ2-6, with D maybe TRBD2 (5 bases). The CDR3 has 16 amino acids. Trimming took off 2 bases at V and 3 bases at J, with 11 bases between the two ends. Germline CDR1 is SGHTA and CDR2 is FQGNSA.

CDR3 DNA: TGTGCCAGCAGTTCCCCTAGCGGGAGGGCCGGTCGGGAGCAGTTCTTC. It encodes CASSSPSGRAGREQFF. The chain carries TRBV13 and TRBJ2-1, with 12 bases lining up with TRBD2. Germline assignment: CDR1 PRHDT and CDR2 FYEKMQ (reference sequence). The CDR3 loop spans 16 amino acids. The J segment lost 10 bases and the V segment lost 6 bases, leaving 13 bases of the junction unmatched.

The chain uses TRBV11-2 and TRBJ1-1; D is unresolved. The length of the CDR3 is 13 residues. The germline V gene encodes CDR1 SGHAT and CDR2 FQNNGV. The V end was cut by 4 bases, the J end by 1 base, with 7 bases between. The DNA of the CDR3 is TGTGCCAGCAGCTCCAGGACGAACACTGAAGCTTTCTTT. Its translation is CASSSRTNTEAFF.

The CDR3 DNA follows: TGCAGTGCTAGAGCTCCGTCCGGGTGGGAGCAGTACTTC. Protein product: CSARAPSGWEQYF. V gene TRBV20-1 combines with J gene TRBJ2-7; D is unclear. Germline CDR1 is DFQATT and CDR2 is SNEGSKA (reference sequence). Trimming took 1 base from V and 7 from J, leaving 14 bases between them. The CDR3 loop spans 13 amino acids.

This clonotype has just a few counts. The chain combines TRBV3-1 with TRBJ2-2; no definite D call. The germline V gene has CDR1 LGHDT and CDR2 YNNKEL (reference sequence). The CDR3 is 14 amino acids. V lost 2 bases and J 6 bases, leaving 10 bases between the germline ends. The CDR3 protein is CASSQTPVAGELFF. CDR3 coding DNA: TGTGCCAGCAGCCAAACACCTGTCGCCGGGGAGCTGTTTTTT.

This clonotype was counted many times. This chain links TRBV7-2 with TRBJ2-7; 8 positions match TRBD1. CDR3 size: 15 residues. Per germline, CDR1 SGHTA and CDR2 FQGNSA. The V segment lost 0 bases and the J segment 3 bases; nucleotides outside the gene matches: 4. Written as DNA, the CDR3 is TGTGCCAGCAGCTTAGCGTCAGGGGGCGGCTACGAGCAGTACTTC. Translation: CASSLASGGGYEQYF.

The chain combines TRBV5-1 with TRBJ1-6, with 7 bases lining up with TRBD1. The CDR3 runs 15 residues. V gave up 5 bases and J gave up 6 bases; unmatched junction bases: 8. Germline values: CDR1 SGHRS, CDR2 YFSETQ. The CDR3 is CASSSEQGINSPLHF. DNA for the CDR3: TGCGCCAGCAGTTCCGAACAGGGGATTAATTCACCCCTCCACTTT.

This clonotype was observed a handful of times. This chain connects TRBV9 to TRBJ2-2; TRBD2 might be the D (5 bases). Germline loops: CDR1 SGDLS, CDR2 YYNGEE. V lost 2 bases and J lost 4, with 15 bases in between. CDR3 size: 16 residues. As DNA, the CDR3 is TGTGCCAGCAGCGTGCGGGTGGGTAGTAGCACCGGGGAGCTGTTTTTT. Its translation: CASSVRVGSSTGELFF. The full variable domain, its missing parts supplied by reference TRBV9 and TRBJ2-2, is DSGVTQTPKHLITATGQRVTLRCSPRSGDLSVYWYQQSLDQGLQFLIQYYNGEERAKGNILERFSAQQFPDLHSELNLSSLELGDSALYFCASSVRVGSSTGELFFGEGSRLTVL.

This clonotype has only a few counts. This rearrangement joins TRBV6-4 to TRBJ2-1; 13 bases map to TRBD2. Germline V gene sequence: CDR1 MRHNA, CDR2 SNTAGT. CDR3 length: 23 residues. Unmatched junction bases numbered 31, after V lost 5 bases and J lost 9 bases. The CDR3 nucleotides read TGTGCCAGCAGTCCGCGGGGTAGCCGGACTAGCGGGAGATCTCATACCCCACCCAGTGAGCAGTTCTTC. It specifies CASSPRGSRTSGRSHTPPSEQFF.

Comment on this clonotype: A clone one base away is much larger, so this may be a read error. This chain joins TRBV12-3 or TRBV12-4 and TRBJ2-5; the D gene is possibly TRBD2 (6 bases). This CDR3 has 15 residues. CDR3 nucleotide sequence: TGTGACAGCAGTTTCGGAGGGTCCGGTCAAGAGACCCAGTACTTC. It encodes CDSSFGGSGQETQYF.

In its sample, this clonotype was seen once. This rearrangement joins TRBV20-1 to TRBJ2-5, with D unresolved. This CDR3 spans 13 amino acids. Trimming removed 5 bases from V and 2 bases from J, with 12 bases in between. In germline, CDR1 is DFQATT, CDR2 SNEGSKA (reference sequence). CDR3 sequence (DNA): TGCAGTGCTCCGGTCAAAGGGCAAGAGACCCAGTACTTC. This gives the protein CSAPVKGQETQYF.

V is TRBV29-1 and J is TRBJ2-5; 7 nucleotides match TRBD1. J gave up 5 bases and V 2 bases, and 5 bases lay outside the gene matches. The CDR3 extends over 13 amino acids. Germline CDR1 SQVTM, CDR2 ANQGSEA. The DNA for the CDR3 is TGCAGCGTTGAAAGGGGGCTAGGGGAGACCCAGTACTTC. This codes for CSVERGLGETQYF. The entire variable domain, with the rest obtained from reference TRBV29-1 and TRBJ2-5, is as follows: SAVISQKPSRDICQRGTSLTIQCQVDSQVTMMFWYRQQPGQSLTLIATANQGSEATYESGFVIDKFPISRPNLTFSTLTVSNMSPEDSSIYLCSVERGLGETQYFGPGTRLLVL.